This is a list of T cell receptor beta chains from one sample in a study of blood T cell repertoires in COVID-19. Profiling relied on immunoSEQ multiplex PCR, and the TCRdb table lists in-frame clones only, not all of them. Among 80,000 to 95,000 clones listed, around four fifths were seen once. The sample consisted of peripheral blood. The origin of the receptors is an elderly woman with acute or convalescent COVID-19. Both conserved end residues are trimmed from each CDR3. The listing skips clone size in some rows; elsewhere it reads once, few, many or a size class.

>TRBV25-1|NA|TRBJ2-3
ASSESGRTDTQY
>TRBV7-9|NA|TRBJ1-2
ASSKPGSYGYT
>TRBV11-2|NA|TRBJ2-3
ASSLGRLAGMGDTQY
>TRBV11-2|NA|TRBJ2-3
ASSPPTGADTQY
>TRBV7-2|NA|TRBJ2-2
ASSPGSGELF
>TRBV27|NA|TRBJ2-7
ASSLSAGPTRESY
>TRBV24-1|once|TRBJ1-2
ASSGGQGYT
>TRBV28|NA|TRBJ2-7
ASSLDQGDYEQY
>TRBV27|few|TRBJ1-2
ASSLAGRDYGYT
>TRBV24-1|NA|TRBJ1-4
ATSDPPPTGGNEKLF
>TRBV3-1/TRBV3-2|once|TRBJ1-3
ASSQVISQGASDTIY
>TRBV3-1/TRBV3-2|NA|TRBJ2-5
ASSQKTGTRFQETQY
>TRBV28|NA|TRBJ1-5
ASTPRNGGNQPQH
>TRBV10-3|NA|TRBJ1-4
AISGDSPEKLF
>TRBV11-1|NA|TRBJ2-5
ASSARRGGVQETQY
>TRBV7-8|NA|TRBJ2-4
ASSLAKGAGSGSNIQY
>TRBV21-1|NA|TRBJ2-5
ASSAQGASTGETQY
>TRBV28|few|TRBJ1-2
ASRDHRGNYGYT
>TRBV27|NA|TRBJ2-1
ASSLLGGPSGNEQF
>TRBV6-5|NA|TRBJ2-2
ASIRTPNTGELF
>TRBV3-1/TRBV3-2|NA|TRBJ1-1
ASSFGNTEAF
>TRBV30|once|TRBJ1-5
AWSAGGGQPQH
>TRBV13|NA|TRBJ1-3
ASSLSRGTGNTIY
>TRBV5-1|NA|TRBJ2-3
ASSLLQGSTDTQY
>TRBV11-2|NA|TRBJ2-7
ASSSMILAGGMNEQY
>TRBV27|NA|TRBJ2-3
ASSFHTGGFTDTQY
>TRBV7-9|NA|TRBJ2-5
ASSRPYTGETQY
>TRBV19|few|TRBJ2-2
ASSPGTVNTGELF